Presented here are 9 T cell receptor beta chains from one specimen sequenced in a study of blood T cell repertoires in COVID-19 (dated by TCRdb to the early 2020s). Libraries were built with the immunoSEQ multiplex PCR assay. TCRdb took this table from immuneACCESS and kept in-frame rearrangements with V and J called. Such tables lack part of the clones; where checked against another copy, unresolved V genes explain under half of the gap, and the rest is unexplained. The table for this sample lists 120,000 to 150,000 clones; roughly 90% of them were counted only once. The ten largest clonotypes hold over 0.8% of the sample. Sequenced input: peripheral blood. Receptor source: a woman between 50 and 59 years old with acute or convalescent COVID-19.

Details on this clone: At one boundary the junction diverges from the germline segment, which might be a read error. This chain joins TRBV3-1 (or the pseudogene TRBV3-2) and TRBJ2-5; 9 bases align to TRBD2. CDR3 size: 15 residues. Germline V CDR1 and CDR2: LGHDT, YNNKEL (reference sequence). The CDR3 region is CASSRLTSGQESQYF. The CDR3, as DNA: TGTGCCAGCAGCCGGCTGACTAGCGGCCAAGAGTCCCAGTACTTC.

The chain joins TRBV4-1 to TRBJ2-1, with 9 bases that match TRBD1. Germline values: CDR1 MGHRA, CDR2 YSYEKL. There are 15 residues in the CDR3. With 3 bases clipped from V and 1 base from J, the junction kept 1 base outside the gene matches. CDR3 sequence reads: CASSHGQGSYNEQFF. CDR3 sequence (DNA): TGCGCCAGCAGCCATGGACAGGGGTCCTACAATGAGCAGTTCTTC.

This rearrangement joins TRBV5-1 to TRBJ2-2, with 11 bases fitting TRBD1. Germline V gene sequence: CDR1 SGHRS, CDR2 YFSETQ. V lost 3 bases, J lost 2 bases, and 3 bases stayed unmatched. The CDR3 totals 16 residues. The CDR3 coding sequence is TGCGCCAGCAGCTGGGGGACAGGGGGTAACACCGGGGAGCTGTTTTTT. Protein: CASSWGTGGNTGELFF.

The rearrangement joins TRBV6-5 to TRBJ2-5, with D hard to call. V lost 6 bases and J lost 5, with 7 bases in between. Germline lookup yields CDR1 MNHEY and CDR2 SVGAGI. CDR3 length: 11 amino acids. The CDR3 sequence: CASSPEETQYF. CDR3 DNA sequence: TGTGCCAGCAGCCCCGAGGAGACCCAGTACTTC.

This chain connects TRBV11-2 to TRBJ2-4; TRBD1 matches 9 bases. The trim removed 5 bases at V and 3 bases at J, leaving 8 bases unmatched. Germline V gives CDR1 SGHAT, CDR2 FQNNGV. The CDR3 runs to 16 residues. CDR3 nucleotide sequence: TGTGCCAGCAGCACTACAGGGGGCGACGGCAAAAACATTCAGTACTTC. Residues: CASSTTGGDGKNIQYF.

The chain links TRBV9 to TRBJ1-4; TRBD1 aligns across 8 bases. V was clipped by 4 bases and J by 8 bases; unmatched bases: 4. This CDR3 has 13 amino acids. In germline, CDR1 is SGDLS, CDR2 YYNGEE. The CDR3 bases are TGTGCCAGCAGCCTCCGGGACAGGGAAAAACTGTTTTTT. This sequence encodes CASSLRDREKLFF.

The chain couples TRBV10-3 to TRBJ2-5; 9 bases are shared with TRBD2. The CDR3 extends over 16 amino acids. J lost 5 bases, V lost 3 bases, and 10 bases had no gene match. The germline V gene has CDR1 ENHRY and CDR2 SYGVKD. CDR3 DNA sequence: TGTGCCATCAGTGAAACCGCGGCGGGGGGGCACGAGACCCAGTACTTC. Translating gives CAISETAAGGHETQYF.

The count of this clone is one. V gene TRBV5-1 combines with J gene TRBJ2-6; D unclear. V was clipped by 4 bases and J by 4 bases, with 9 bases between them. Germline V CDR1 and CDR2: SGHRS, YFSETQ. The CDR3 spans 14 residues. For the CDR3, the DNA is TGCGCCAGCAGCGCGGAGCAGGGGGCCAACGTCCTGACTTTC. Translation: CASSAEQGANVLTF.

V and J are TRBV18 and TRBJ1-1; D is ambiguous. CDR1 and CDR2 from the germline V gene are KGHSH and LQKENI. V was clipped by 3 bases and J by 12 bases, with 14 bases between them. CDR3 length: 12 residues. This chain's CDR3 is CASSPSEPRPFF. The DNA of the CDR3 is TGTGCCAGCTCACCTTCTGAGCCGAGGCCTTTCTTT. The variable domain in full, completed from reference TRBV18 and TRBJ1-1, reads NAGVMQNPRHLVRRRGQEARLRCSPMKGHSHVYWYRQLPEEGLKFMVYLQKENIIDESGMPKERFSAEFPKEGPSILRIQQVVRGDSAAYFCASSPSEPRPFFGQGTRLTVV.